The 23 T cell receptor beta chains in this list originate from one sample, sequenced in a study of blood T cells in healthy people across ages. Primers used in a second PCR of about 7 to 12 cycles were a sample-barcoded 5' primer and a J-beta primer mix. TCRdb reprocessed the 5' RACE reads via MiXCR and lists one record per CDR3 protein. The table records roughly 700,000 distinct CDR3 sequences, 20% to 25% of them present only once. A further study also used this sample, focusing on T cells of mothers and their children.

Sequenced sample: blood. The receptors stem from a boy aged 5-17 years in good health.

The chain recombines TRBV20-1 with TRBJ2-1; 10 bases align to TRBD2. The germline V gene encodes CDR1 DFQATT and CDR2 SNEGSKA (reference sequence). This CDR3 spans 16 amino acids. V lost 6 bases and J lost 4; bases outside the gene matches: 12. CDR3 region: CSAHNLAGASYNEQFF. CDR3 nucleotide sequence: TGCAGTGCGCACAATCTAGCGGGAGCTTCGTACAATGAGCAGTTCTTC.

About this clonotype itself: The junction departs from the called germline gene at one end, perhaps through a read error. The rearrangement uses TRBV7-2 and TRBJ2-7, with D possibly being TRBD2 (6 bases). The CDR3 length is 12 residues. Germline V gene sequence: CDR1 SGHTA, CDR2 FQGNSA. CDR3 sequence (DNA): TGTGCCAGCAGCTCTAGACTAGGCGAGCGGTACTTC. Its translation is CASSSRLGERYF.

A few counts support this clonotype. The rearrangement links TRBV7-2 to TRBJ2-5; TRBD1 agrees at 9 bases. The J segment lost 4 bases and the V segment lost 5 bases, leaving 8 bases of the junction unmatched. There are 15 residues in the CDR3. The germline V gene has CDR1 SGHTA and CDR2 FQGNSA. The CDR3 loop is CASSPDRGYGETQYF. CDR3 sequence (DNA): TGTGCCAGCAGCCCAGACAGGGGGTATGGAGAGACCCAGTACTTC.

V and J are TRBV10-3 and TRBJ2-5; D is perhaps TRBD2 (6 bases). Germline CDR1 reads ENHRY; CDR2 reads SYGVKD. This CDR3 region has 17 residues. V shed 4 bases and J shed 3 bases, with 21 bases lying between them. The CDR3 DNA reads as TGTGCCATCAGTGGATCCGGGAAAACTAGCTGGAAAGAGACCCAGTACTTC. This sequence encodes CAISGSGKTSWKETQYF.

This clonotype was counted a few times. The DNA for the CDR3 is TGTGCCAGCGGTCTAGCGGGAGACAATGAGCAGTTCTTC. Residues: CASGLAGDNEQFF. The V and J genes are TRBV6-1 and TRBJ2-1; 10 bases map to TRBD2. Germline assignment: CDR1 MNHNS and CDR2 SASEGT. The CDR3 is made up of 13 amino acids. The ends lost 8 bases at V and 5 bases at J; junction bases unmatched: 3.

The J gene is TRBJ2-2, the V gene TRBV7-2; TRBD2 agrees at 8 bases. CDR1 and CDR2 (germline): SGHTA, FQGNSA. The CDR3 consists of 14 residues. With 6 bases clipped from V and 1 base from J, the junction kept 1 base outside the gene matches. CDR3 sequence: CASRSGGNTGELFF. DNA of the CDR3: TGTGCCAGCAGGAGCGGGGGGAACACCGGGGAGCTGTTTTTT.

Details on this clonotype: One junction end disagrees with the germline gene, perhaps due to a read error. The V and J genes are TRBV4-1 and TRBJ1-4; perhaps TRBD1 as D (5 bases). The length of the CDR3 is 16 residues. Germline-derived CDR1 and CDR2 are MGHRA and YSYEKL. The CDR3 DNA follows: TGCGCCAGCAGCCACCTCAAGGGGCAGGATGATGAAAAGCTGTTTTTT. It codes for CASSHLKGQDDEKLFF.

The V and J genes are TRBV29-1 and TRBJ2-7; 8 bases agree with TRBD1. This CDR3 region has 15 residues. V dropped 7 bases and J dropped 3; count of bases not matched to a gene: 14. Germline CDR1 and CDR2: SQVTM and ANQGSEA. The CDR3 region is CSAGIPGQDDYEQYF. The CDR3, as DNA: TGCAGCGCCGGGATTCCGGGACAGGACGACTACGAGCAGTACTTC.

The rearrangement uses TRBV29-1 and TRBJ2-5; the D gene could be TRBD1 or TRBD2 (5 bases each). Trimming pared 3 bases from V and 5 bases from J, leaving 10 bases between. Looked up from germline, CDR1 is SQVTM and CDR2 is ANQGSEA. There are 12 residues in the CDR3. The CDR3 nucleotides are TGCAGCGTTGACGCAGAGGGGGAGACCCAGTACTTC. Its protein is CSVDAEGETQYF.

In its sample, this clonotype was seen a few times. This chain connects TRBV12-3 or TRBV12-4 to TRBJ1-6; D is perhaps TRBD1 (6 bases). V shed 6 bases and J shed 7 bases, with 13 bases lying between them. CDR3 length equals 14 residues. DNA for the CDR3: TGTGCCAGCAGCCTACAGAGGGGGAATTCACCCCTCCACTTT. This encodes CASSLQRGNSPLHF.

The chain links TRBV25-1 to TRBJ2-5; the match to TRBD1 covers 9 bases. Matching the DNA end better, TRBJ2-7 makes the J call doubtful. Germline loops: CDR1 MGHDK, CDR2 SYGVNS. The CDR3 totals 16 residues. The CDR3 region has the DNA TGTGCCAGCAGTGAATGGGGTACAGGGGGCTGGTACGAGCAGTACTTC. It encodes CASSEWGTGGWYEQYF.

In its sample, this clonotype was seen a few times. CDR3 bases: TGCAGCGTCTCTACAACGGGGGGTGGCTACACCTTC. It codes for CSVSTTGGGYTF. The chain joins TRBV29-1 to TRBJ1-2, with D perhaps matching TRBD1 (5 bases). Germline V gene lookup returns CDR1 SQVTM and CDR2 ANQGSEA. Trimming removed 6 bases from V and 7 bases from J, with 15 bases in between. CDR3 size: 12 residues. The full variable domain, with the rest looked up from reference TRBV29-1 and TRBJ1-2, is SAVISQKPSRDICQRGTSLTIQCQVDSQVTMMFWYRQQPGQSLTLIATANQGSEATYESGFVIDKFPISRPNLTFSTLTVSNMSPEDSSIYLCSVSTTGGGYTFGSGTRLTVV.

This clonotype was seen more than once but under ten times. This chain connects TRBV7-8 to TRBJ2-7, with TRBD2 as a possible D gene (5 bases). Per germline, CDR1 SGHVS and CDR2 FQNEAQ. This CDR3 comprises 13 residues. Trimming left V 1 base short and J 5 bases short, with 9 bases between. CDR3 loop: CASSLELENEQYF. The CDR3, as DNA: TGTGCCAGCAGCTTAGAACTAGAGAACGAGCAGTACTTC.

The genes are TRBV20-1 and TRBJ2-5; D is ambiguous. CDR3 length equals 14 residues. Germline CDR1 and CDR2: DFQATT and SNEGSKA (reference sequence). V gave up 3 bases and J gave up 3 bases, with 14 bases separating them. The chain's CDR3 is CSASTWNREETQYF. CDR3 nucleotides: TGCAGTGCTAGCACTTGGAATAGGGAAGAGACCCAGTACTTC.

As for this clonotype: This may be a read error, as it is one base from a much larger clone. The rearrangement uses TRBV7-2 and TRBJ1-1; maybe TRBD1 (5 bases). The CDR3 has 13 amino acids. V was shortened by 0 bases and J by 5 bases, with 7 bases between the two germline ends. Per the germline V gene, CDR1 is SGHTA and CDR2 is FQGNSA. CDR3 region: CASSLARETEAFF. The CDR3 DNA reads TGTGCCAGCAGCTTAGCCAGGGAAACTGAAGCTTTCTTT.

The chain joins TRBV20-1 to TRBJ2-5; D perhaps matches TRBD2 (5 bases). The germline V gene encodes CDR1 DFQATT and CDR2 SNEGSKA (reference sequence). This CDR3 contains 12 residues. V was clipped by 5 bases and J by 4 bases, with 11 bases between them. The CDR3 spells CSAFPSGETQYF. DNA for the CDR3: TGCAGTGCTTTTCCCAGCGGAGAGACCCAGTACTTC.

The chain recombines TRBV19 with TRBJ1-2, with TRBD1 as a possible D gene (5 bases). Germline CDR1 reads LNHDA; CDR2 reads SQIVND (reference sequence). The CDR3 covers 14 residues. V was cut by 1 base and J by 3 bases, with 9 bases left in between. The CDR3 DNA sequence: TGTGCCAGTAGTATAGCAGGGATCGACTATGGCTACACCTTC. This codes for CASSIAGIDYGYTF.

V is TRBV4-3 and J is TRBJ2-3; D uncertain. Germline CDR1 LGHNA, CDR2 YSLEER. This CDR3 comprises 16 residues. With 0 bases removed from V and 2 bases from J, the gap between germline ends came to 12 bases. Written as DNA, the CDR3 is TGCGCCAGCAGCCAAGATATTCCTAGGGCCACAGATACGCAGTATTTT. It yields the protein CASSQDIPRATDTQYF.

This clonotype was picked up a small number of times. CDR3 in amino acids: CASSLVGADSTEAFF. The CDR3 DNA sequence: TGCGCCAGCAGCTTAGTAGGGGCTGACTCCACTGAAGCTTTCTTT. The J gene is TRBJ1-1, the V gene TRBV5-1; maybe TRBD1 (5 bases). This CDR3 has 15 amino acids. V gave up 2 bases and J gave up 4 bases, with 15 bases separating them. Germline CDR1 reads SGHRS; CDR2 reads YFSETQ.

The table lists this clonotype with a few counts. Likely a read error: the CDR3 ends without its conserved phenylalanine or tryptophan. This chain connects TRBV7-2 to TRBJ2-7; D remains ambiguous. Trimming cost V 6 bases and J 5 bases, with 11 bases left between them. The length of the CDR3 is 12 residues. Germline V CDR1 and CDR2: SGHTA, FQGNSA. The CDR3 coding sequence is TGTGCCAGCAGTCAAGAGTTCCACGAGCAGTACCTC. Amino acids: CASSQEFHEQYL.

Only a few counts were recorded for this clonotype. This chain joins TRBV6-1 and TRBJ1-5; D may be TRBD1 (6 bases). Germline V gene data show CDR1 as MNHNS and CDR2 as SASEGT. The CDR3 sequence is 17 residues long. V was cut by 2 bases and J by 1 base, with 15 bases left in between. The CDR3 nucleotides read TGTGCCAGCAGTGAAAGGAGTCAGGGGATAAGCAATCAGCCCCAGCATTTT. This codes for CASSERSQGISNQPQHF.

This rearrangement joins TRBV29-1 to TRBJ2-1; 8 bases line up with TRBD2. Germline assignment: CDR1 SQVTM and CDR2 ANQGSEA. The V segment lost 5 bases and the J segment 5 bases; nucleotides outside the gene matches: 8. CDR3 length: 14 residues. The CDR3 sequence: CSVTLADIHNEQFF. The CDR3 nucleotides are TGCAGCGTTACACTAGCGGACATACACAATGAGCAGTTCTTC.

The chain links TRBV20-1 to TRBJ2-7, with 8 bases identical to TRBD2. Germline CDR1 DFQATT, CDR2 SNEGSKA (reference sequence). The trim removed 0 bases at V and 7 bases at J, leaving 11 bases unmatched. The CDR3 has 15 residues. CDR3 region: CSARDRTSPKGEQYF. CDR3 nucleotide sequence: TGCAGTGCTAGAGATAGGACTAGCCCTAAGGGGGAGCAGTACTTC.